The entry that follows covers one T cell receptor (beta chain) sequence. The antigen is unknown. The sample is drawn from a study of blood T cells in healthy people across ages. Germline CDR1 SGHTA, CDR2 FQGNSA. The CDR3 contains 12 residues. Deletions cut 3 bases from V and 5 bases from J, with 8 bases between. The donors, all healthy, were Caucasians living in Russia, aged roughly 6 to 100. The authors ran a second PCR of roughly 7 to 11 cycles using a sample-barcoded 5' primer and a J-beta primer mix. TCRdb passed the 5' RACE reads through MiXCR, listing each CDR3 protein once. Of around 780,000 distinct CDR3 sequences listed, more than 50% are singletons. Study-level results: Researchers report that TCR beta diversity correlated strongly with naive T cell percentage. Relative to aged donors, long-lived donors carried more naive CD4+ cells and displayed higher diversity. Nothing was known about donor CMV status, and this possibly confounded expanded clonotype changes.

This chain connects TRBV7-2 to TRBJ2-7; a weak D match, TRBD1 (5 bases). The sequenced sample was blood. The origin of this receptor is a man aged 40-55 years in good health. The CDR3 DNA follows: TGTGCCAGCAGCTTTATCAGGGACGAGCAGTACTTC. It yields the protein CASSFIRDEQYF.